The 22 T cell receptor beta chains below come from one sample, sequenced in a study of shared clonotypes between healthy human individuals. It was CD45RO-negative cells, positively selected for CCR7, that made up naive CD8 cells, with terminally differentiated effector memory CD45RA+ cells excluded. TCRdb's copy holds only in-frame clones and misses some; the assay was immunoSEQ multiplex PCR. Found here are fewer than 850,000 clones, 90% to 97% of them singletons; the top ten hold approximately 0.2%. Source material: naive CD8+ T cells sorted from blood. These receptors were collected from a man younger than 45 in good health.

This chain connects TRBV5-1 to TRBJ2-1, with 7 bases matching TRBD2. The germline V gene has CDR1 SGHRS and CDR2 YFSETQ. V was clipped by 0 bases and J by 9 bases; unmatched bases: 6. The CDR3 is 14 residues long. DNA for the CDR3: TGCGCCAGCAGCTTGGAAGCGGGATGGACTGAGCAGTTCTTC. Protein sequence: CASSLEAGWTEQFF.

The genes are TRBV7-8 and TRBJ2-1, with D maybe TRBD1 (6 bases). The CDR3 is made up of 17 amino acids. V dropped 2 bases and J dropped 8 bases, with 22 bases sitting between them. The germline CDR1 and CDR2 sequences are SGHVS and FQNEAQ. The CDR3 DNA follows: TGTGCCAGCAGCTTATCAGAAGGGGGTGGACCGAACCATGAGCAGTTCTTC. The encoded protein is CASSLSEGGGPNHEQFF.

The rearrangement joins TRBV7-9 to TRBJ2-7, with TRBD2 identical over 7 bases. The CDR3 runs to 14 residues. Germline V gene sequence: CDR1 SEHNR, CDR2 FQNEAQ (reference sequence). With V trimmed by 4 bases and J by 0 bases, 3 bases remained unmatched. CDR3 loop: CASSSGTTSYEQYF. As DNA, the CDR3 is TGTGCCAGCAGCTCCGGGACTACCTCCTACGAGCAGTACTTC.

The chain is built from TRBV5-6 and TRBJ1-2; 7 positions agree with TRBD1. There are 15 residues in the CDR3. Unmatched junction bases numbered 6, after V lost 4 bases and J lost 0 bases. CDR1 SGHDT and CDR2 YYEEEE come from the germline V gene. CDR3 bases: TGTGCCAGCAGCGGGGGACAGTTGACTAACTATGGCTACACCTTC. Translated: CASSGGQLTNYGYTF.

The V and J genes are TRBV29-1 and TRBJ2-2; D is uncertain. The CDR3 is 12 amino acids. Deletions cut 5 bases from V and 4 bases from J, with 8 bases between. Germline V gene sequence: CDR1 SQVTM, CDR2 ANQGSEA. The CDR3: CSVQSATGELFF. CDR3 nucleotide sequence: TGCAGCGTTCAATCGGCCACCGGGGAGCTGTTTTTT.

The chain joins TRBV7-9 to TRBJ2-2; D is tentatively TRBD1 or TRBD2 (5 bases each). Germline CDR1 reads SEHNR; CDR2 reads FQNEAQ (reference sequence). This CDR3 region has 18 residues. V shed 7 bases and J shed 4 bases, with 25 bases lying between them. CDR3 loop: CASTQLGELGLFTGELFF. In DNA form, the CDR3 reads TGTGCCAGCACCCAACTAGGGGAATTGGGTTTGTTCACCGGGGAGCTGTTTTTT. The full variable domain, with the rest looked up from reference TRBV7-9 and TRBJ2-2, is DTGVSQNPRHKITKRGQNVTFRCDPISEHNRLYWYRQTLGQGPEFLTYFQNEAQLEKSRLLSDRFSAERPKGSFSTLEIQRTEQGDSAMYLCASTQLGELGLFTGELFFGEGSRLTVL.

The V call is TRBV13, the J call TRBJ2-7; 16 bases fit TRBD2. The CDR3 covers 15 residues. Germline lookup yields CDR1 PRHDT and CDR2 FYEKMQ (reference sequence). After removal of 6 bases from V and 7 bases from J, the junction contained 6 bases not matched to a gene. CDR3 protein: CASRRGTSGRGEQYF. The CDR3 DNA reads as TGTGCCAGCAGACGGGGGACTAGCGGGAGGGGTGAGCAGTACTTC.

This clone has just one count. DNA for the CDR3: TGCGCCAGCAGCCAAGAAGGGCTTAGCGGGAGTGACGAGACCCAGTACTTC. The encoded protein is CASSQEGLSGSDETQYF. V gene TRBV4-3 combines with J gene TRBJ2-5, with TRBD2 identical over 9 bases. This CDR3 has 17 amino acids. V trimming: 0 bases; J trimming: 5 bases; junction bases outside the gene matches: 10. Germline V gene data show CDR1 as LGHNA and CDR2 as YSLEER.

CDR3 coding DNA: TGCAGCGCAGAAGGGCAGAGGTCTCGCGAGCAGTACTTC. Protein: CSAEGQRSREQYF. The V gene is TRBV29-1, the J gene TRBJ2-7; D call uncertain. The CDR3 totals 13 residues. Germline V gene sequence: CDR1 SQVTM, CDR2 ANQGSEA. Trimming shortened V by 7 bases and J by 6 bases, and 19 bases separated the two germline ends.

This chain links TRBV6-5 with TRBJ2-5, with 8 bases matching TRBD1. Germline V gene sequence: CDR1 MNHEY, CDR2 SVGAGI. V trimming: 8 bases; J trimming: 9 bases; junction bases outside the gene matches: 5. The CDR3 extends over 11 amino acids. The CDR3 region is CASRTGTAQYF. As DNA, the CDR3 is TGTGCCAGCCGGACAGGGACGGCCCAGTACTTC.

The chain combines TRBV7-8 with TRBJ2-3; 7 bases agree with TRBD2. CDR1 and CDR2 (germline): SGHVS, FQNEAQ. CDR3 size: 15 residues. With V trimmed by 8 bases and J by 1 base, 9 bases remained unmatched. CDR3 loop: CASFTRLAGTDTQYF. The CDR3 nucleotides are TGTGCCAGCTTCACTAGACTAGCAGGCACAGATACGCAGTATTTT. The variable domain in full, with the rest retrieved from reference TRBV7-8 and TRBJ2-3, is GAGVSQSPRYKVAKRGQDVALRCDPISGHVSLFWYQQALGQGPEFLTYFQNEAQLDKSGLPSDRFFAERPEGSVSTLKIQRTQQEDSAVYLCASFTRLAGTDTQYFGPGTRLTVL.

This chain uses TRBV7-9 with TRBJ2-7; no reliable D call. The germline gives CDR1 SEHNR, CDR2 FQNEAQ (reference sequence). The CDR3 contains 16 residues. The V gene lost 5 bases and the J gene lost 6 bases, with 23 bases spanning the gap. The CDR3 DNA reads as TGTGCCAGCAGCCCCCCCCGGGTTAATGAGTTAGGCGAGCAGTACTTC. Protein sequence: CASSPPRVNELGEQYF.

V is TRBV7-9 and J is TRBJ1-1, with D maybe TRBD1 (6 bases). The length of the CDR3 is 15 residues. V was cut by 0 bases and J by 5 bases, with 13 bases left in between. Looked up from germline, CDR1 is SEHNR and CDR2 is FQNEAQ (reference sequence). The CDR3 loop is CASSLAGGAETEAFF. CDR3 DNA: TGTGCCAGCAGCTTAGCGGGGGGCGCGGAGACTGAAGCTTTCTTT.

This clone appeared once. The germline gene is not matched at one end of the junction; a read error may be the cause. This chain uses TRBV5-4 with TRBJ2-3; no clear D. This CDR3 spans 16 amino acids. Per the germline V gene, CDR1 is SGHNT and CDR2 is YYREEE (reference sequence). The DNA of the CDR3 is TGTGCCAACAGCCCGCTGACTGGCAGTTCCACAGATACGCAGTATTTT. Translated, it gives CANSPLTGSSTDTQYF.

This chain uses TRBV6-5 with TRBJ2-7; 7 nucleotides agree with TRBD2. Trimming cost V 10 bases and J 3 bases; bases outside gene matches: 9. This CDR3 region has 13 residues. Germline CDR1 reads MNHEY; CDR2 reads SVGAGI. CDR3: CATTAGPFYEQYF. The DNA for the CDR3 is TGTGCCACCACAGCGGGACCCTTCTACGAGCAGTACTTC.

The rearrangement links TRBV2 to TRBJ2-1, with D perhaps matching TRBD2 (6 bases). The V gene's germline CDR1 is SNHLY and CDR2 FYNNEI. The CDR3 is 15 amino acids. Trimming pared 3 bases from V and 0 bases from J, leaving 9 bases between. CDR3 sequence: CASSDWGGSYNEQFF. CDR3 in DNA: TGTGCCAGCAGTGATTGGGGAGGCTCCTACAATGAGCAGTTCTTC.

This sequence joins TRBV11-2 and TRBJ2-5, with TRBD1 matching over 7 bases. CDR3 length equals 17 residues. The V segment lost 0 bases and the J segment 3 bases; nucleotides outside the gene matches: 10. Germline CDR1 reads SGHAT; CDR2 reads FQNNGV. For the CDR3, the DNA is TGTGCCAGCAGCTTAGATCTTTACGGGACAGAAAAAGAGACCCAGTACTTC. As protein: CASSLDLYGTEKETQYF.

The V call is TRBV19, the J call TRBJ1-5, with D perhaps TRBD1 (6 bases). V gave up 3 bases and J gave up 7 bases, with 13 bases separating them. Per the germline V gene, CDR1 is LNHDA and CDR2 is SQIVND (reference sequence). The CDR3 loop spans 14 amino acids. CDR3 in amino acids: CASSIWGRGQPQHF. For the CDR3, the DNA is TGTGCCAGTAGTATTTGGGGGCGCGGGCAGCCCCAGCATTTT.

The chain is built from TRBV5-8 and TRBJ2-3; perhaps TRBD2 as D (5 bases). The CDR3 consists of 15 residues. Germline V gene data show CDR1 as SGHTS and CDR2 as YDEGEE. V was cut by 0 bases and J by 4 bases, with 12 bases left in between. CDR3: CASSLGSAFPDTQYF. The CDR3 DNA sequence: TGTGCCAGCAGCTTGGGTAGCGCCTTCCCAGATACGCAGTATTTT.

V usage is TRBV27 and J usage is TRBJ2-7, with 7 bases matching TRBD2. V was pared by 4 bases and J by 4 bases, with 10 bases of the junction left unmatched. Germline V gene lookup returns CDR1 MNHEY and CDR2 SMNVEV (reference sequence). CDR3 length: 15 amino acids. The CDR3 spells CASSSQRGRLYEQYF. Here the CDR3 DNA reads TGTGCCAGCAGTTCACAGCGGGGCCGTTTATACGAGCAGTACTTC.

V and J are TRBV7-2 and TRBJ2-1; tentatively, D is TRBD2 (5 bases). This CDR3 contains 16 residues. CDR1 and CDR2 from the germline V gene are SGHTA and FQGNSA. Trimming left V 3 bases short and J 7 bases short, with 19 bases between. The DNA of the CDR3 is TGTGCCAGCAGCTTTCGGGGATCCGGGCGTTGGAATGAGCAGTTCTTC. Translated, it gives CASSFRGSGRWNEQFF.

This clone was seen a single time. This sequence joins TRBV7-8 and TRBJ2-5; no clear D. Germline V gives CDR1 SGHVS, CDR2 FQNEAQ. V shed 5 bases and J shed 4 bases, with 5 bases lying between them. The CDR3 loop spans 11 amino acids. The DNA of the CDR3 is TGTGCCAGCAGCCCTATAGAGACCCAGTACTTC. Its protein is CASSPIETQYF.